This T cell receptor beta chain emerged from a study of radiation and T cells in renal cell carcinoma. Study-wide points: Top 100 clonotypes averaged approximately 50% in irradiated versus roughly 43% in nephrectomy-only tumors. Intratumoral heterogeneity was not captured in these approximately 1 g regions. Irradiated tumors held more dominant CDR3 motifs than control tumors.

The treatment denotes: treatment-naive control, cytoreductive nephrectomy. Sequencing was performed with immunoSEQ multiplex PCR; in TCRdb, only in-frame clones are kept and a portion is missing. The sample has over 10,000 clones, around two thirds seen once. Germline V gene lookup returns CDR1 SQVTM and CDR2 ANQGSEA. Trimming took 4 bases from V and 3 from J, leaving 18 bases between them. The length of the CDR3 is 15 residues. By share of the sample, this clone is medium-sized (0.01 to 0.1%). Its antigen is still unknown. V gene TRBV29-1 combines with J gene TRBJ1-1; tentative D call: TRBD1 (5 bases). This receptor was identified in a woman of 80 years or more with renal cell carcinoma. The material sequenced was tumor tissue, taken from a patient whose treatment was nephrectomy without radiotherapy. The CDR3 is CSVVGKGRGDTEAFF. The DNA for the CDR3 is TGCAGCGTTGTAGGAAAGGGTCGGGGGGACACTGAAGCTTTCTTT.